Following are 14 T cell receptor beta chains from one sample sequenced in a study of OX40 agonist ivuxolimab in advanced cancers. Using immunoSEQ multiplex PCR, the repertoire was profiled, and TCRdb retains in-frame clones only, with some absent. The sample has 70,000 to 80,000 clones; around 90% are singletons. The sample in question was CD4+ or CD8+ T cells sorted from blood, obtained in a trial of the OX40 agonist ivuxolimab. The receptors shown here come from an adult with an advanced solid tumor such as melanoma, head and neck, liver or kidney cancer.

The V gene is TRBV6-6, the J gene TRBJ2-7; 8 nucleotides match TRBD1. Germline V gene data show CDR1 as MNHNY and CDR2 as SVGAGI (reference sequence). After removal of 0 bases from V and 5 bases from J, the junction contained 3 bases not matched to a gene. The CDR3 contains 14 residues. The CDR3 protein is CASSYSDRVHEQYF. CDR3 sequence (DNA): TGTGCCAGCAGTTACTCGGACAGGGTCCACGAGCAGTACTTC.

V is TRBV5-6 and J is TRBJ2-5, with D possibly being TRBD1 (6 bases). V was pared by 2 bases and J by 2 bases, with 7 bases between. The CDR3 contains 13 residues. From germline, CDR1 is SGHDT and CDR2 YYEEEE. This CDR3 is CASSFQGQETQYF. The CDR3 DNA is TGTGCCAGCAGCTTCCAGGGGCAAGAGACCCAGTACTTC.

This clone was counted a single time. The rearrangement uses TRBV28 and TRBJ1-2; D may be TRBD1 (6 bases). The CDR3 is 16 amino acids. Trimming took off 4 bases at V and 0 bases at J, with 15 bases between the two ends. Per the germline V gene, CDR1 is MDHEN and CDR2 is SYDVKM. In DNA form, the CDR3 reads TGTGCCAGCAGTTATGTAAAGGGGGAGACTAACTATGGCTACACCTTC. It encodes CASSYVKGETNYGYTF.

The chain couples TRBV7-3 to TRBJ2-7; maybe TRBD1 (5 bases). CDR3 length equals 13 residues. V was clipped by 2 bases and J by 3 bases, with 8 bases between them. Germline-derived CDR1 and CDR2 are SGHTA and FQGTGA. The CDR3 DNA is TGTGCCAGCAGCTTAGGACACTACTACGAGCAGTACTTC. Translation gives CASSLGHYYEQYF.

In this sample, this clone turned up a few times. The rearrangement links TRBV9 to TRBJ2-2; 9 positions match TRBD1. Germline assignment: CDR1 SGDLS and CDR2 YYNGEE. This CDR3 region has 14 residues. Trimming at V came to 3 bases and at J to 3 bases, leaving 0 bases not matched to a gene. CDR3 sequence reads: CASSGTGDTGELFF. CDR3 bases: TGTGCCAGCAGCGGGACAGGGGACACCGGGGAGCTGTTTTTT.

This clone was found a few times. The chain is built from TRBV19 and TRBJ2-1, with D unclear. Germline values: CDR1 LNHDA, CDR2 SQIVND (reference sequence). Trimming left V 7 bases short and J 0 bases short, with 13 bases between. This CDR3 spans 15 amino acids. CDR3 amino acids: CASKGPSSSYNEQFF. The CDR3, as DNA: TGTGCCAGTAAGGGCCCATCGAGCTCCTACAATGAGCAGTTCTTC.

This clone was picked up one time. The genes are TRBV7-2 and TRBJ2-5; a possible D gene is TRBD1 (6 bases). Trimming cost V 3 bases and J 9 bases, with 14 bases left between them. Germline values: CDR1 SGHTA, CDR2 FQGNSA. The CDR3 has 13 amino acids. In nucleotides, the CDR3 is TGTGCCAGCAGCTTTCAGGGGAGCGAGGCCCAGTACTTC. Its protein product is CASSFQGSEAQYF.

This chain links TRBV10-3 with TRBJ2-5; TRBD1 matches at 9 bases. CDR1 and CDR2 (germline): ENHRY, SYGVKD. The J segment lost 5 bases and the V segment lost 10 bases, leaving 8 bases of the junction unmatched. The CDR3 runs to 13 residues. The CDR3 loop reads CASQQGAGETQYF. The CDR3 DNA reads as TGTGCCAGCCAACAGGGGGCGGGGGAGACCCAGTACTTC.

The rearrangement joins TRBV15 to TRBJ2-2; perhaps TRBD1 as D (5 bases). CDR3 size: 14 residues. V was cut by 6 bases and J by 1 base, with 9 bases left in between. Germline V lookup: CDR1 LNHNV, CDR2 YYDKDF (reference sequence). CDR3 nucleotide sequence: TGTGCCACCAGGGGGCGCGAGAACACCGGGGAGCTGTTTTTT. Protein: CATRGRENTGELFF.

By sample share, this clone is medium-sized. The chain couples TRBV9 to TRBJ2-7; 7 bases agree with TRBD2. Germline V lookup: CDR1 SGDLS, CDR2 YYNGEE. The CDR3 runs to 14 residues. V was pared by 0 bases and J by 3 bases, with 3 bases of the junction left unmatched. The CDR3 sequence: CASSVEPGGYEQYF. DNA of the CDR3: TGTGCCAGCAGCGTAGAACCGGGGGGCTACGAGCAGTACTTC.

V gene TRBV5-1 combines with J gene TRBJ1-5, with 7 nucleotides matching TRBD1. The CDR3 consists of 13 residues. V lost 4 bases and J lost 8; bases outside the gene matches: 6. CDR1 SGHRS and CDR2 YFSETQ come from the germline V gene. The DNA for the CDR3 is TGCGCCAGCAGCCGACAGGGAATAGAGCCCCAGCATTTT. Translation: CASSRQGIEPQHF.

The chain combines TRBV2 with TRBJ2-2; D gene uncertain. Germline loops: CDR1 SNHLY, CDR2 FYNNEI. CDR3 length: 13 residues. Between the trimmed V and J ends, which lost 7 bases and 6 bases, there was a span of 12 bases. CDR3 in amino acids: CASTDEIAGELFF. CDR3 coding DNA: TGTGCCAGCACCGACGAAATCGCCGGGGAGCTGTTTTTT.

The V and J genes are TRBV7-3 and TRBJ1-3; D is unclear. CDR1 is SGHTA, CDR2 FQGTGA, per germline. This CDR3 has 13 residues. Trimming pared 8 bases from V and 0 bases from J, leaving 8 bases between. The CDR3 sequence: CASGTTSGNTIYF. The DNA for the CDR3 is TGTGCCAGCGGCACGACCTCTGGAAACACCATATATTTT.

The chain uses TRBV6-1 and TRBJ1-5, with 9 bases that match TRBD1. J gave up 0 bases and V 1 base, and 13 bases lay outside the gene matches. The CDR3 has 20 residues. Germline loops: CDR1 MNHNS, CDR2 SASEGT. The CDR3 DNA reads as TGTGCCAGCAGTGAAGAGGATAGGGACAGGGTACGCGTTAGCAATCAGCCCCAGCATTTT. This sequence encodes CASSEEDRDRVRVSNQPQHF.